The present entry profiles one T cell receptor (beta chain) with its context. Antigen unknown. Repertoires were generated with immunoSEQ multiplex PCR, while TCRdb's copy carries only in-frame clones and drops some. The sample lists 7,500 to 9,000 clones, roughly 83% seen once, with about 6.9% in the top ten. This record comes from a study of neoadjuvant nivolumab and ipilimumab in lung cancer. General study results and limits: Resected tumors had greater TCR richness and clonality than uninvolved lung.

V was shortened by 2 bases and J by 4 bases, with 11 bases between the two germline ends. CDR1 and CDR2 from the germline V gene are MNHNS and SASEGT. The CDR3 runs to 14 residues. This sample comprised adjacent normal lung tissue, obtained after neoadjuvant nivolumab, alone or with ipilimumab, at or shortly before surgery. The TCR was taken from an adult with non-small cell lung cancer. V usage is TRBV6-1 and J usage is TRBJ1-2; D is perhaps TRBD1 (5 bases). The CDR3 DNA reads TGTGCCAGCAGTGAAAGCGGGGGGGGCTATGGCTACACCTTC. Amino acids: CASSESGGGYGYTF.